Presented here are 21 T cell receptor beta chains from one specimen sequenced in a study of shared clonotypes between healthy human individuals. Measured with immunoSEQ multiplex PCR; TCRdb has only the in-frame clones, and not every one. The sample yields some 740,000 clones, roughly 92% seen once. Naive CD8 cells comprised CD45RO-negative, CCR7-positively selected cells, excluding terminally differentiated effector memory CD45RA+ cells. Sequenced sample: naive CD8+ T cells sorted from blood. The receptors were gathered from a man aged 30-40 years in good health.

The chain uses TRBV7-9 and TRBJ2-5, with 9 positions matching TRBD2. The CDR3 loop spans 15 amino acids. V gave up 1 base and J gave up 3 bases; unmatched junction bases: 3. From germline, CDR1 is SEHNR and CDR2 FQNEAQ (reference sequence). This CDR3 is CASSLVVAGEETQYF. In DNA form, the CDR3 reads TGTGCCAGCAGCTTAGTGGTAGCGGGAGAAGAGACCCAGTACTTC.

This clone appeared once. Here the CDR3 reads CSSLVGNTIYF. DNA of the CDR3: TGCAGCTCCCTGGTCGGAAACACCATATATTTT. The J gene is TRBJ1-3, the V gene TRBV29-1; D is uncertain. Germline V gene data show CDR1 as SQVTM and CDR2 as ANQGSEA. V was cut by 8 bases and J by 4 bases, with 9 bases left in between. CDR3 length equals 11 residues. Using reference TRBV29-1 and TRBJ1-3 for the parts outside the CDR3, the full variable domain is SAVISQKPSRDICQRGTSLTIQCQVDSQVTMMFWYRQQPGQSLTLIATANQGSEATYESGFVIDKFPISRPNLTFSTLTVSNMSPEDSSIYLCSSLVGNTIYFGEGSWLTVV.

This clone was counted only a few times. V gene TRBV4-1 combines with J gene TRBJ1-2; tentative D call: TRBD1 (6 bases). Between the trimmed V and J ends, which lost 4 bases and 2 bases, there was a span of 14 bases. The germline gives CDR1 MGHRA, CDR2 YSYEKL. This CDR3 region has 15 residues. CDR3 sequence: CASSPGGGLNYGYTF. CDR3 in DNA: TGCGCCAGCAGCCCCGGAGGGGGTCTCAACTATGGCTACACCTTC.

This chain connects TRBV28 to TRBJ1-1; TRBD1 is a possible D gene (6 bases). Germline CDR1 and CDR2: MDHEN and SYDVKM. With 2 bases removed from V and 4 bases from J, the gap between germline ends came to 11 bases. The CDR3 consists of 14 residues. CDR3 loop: CASSLKRTATEAFF. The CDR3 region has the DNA TGTGCCAGCAGTTTAAAACGGACAGCCACTGAAGCTTTCTTT.

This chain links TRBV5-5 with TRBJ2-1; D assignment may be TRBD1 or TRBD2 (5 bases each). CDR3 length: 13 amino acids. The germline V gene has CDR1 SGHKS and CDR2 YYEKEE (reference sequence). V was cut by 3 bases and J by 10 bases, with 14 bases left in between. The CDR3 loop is CASSSGARQEQFF. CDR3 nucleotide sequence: TGTGCCAGCAGCTCCGGGGCCCGACAAGAGCAGTTCTTC.

The DNA for the CDR3 is TGCAGCGTGATGGGACAGGGGGCGTACACCGGGGAGCTGTTTTTT. This encodes CSVMGQGAYTGELFF. The rearrangement joins TRBV29-1 to TRBJ2-2; 12 nucleotides agree with TRBD1. Germline CDR1 SQVTM, CDR2 ANQGSEA. The CDR3 loop spans 15 amino acids. The junction had 5 bases not matched to a gene; V was cut back by 6 bases and J by 3 bases.

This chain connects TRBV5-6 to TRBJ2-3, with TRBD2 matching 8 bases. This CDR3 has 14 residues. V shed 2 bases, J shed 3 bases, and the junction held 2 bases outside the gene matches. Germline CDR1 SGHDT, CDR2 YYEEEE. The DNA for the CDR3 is TGTGCCAGCAGCTTCCAGCGGGAGACAGATACGCAGTATTTT. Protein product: CASSFQRETDTQYF.

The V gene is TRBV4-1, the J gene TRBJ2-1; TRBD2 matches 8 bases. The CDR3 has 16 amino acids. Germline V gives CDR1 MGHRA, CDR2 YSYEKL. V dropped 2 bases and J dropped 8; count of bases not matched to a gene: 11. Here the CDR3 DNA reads TGCGCCAGCAGCCAATCACCGGGACTAGGGGCCTATGAGCAGTTCTTC. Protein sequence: CASSQSPGLGAYEQFF.

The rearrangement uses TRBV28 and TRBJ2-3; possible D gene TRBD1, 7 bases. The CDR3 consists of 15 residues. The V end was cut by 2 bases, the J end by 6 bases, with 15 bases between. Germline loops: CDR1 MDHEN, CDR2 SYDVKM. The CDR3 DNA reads TGTGCCAGCAGTTTAGGAGGGGGCAGAGGGGATACGCAGTATTTT. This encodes CASSLGGGRGDTQYF.

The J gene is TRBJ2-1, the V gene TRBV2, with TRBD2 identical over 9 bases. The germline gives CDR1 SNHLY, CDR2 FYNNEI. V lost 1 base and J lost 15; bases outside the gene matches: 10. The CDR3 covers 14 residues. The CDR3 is CASSEGGRAFMGFF. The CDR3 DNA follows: TGTGCCAGCAGTGAAGGCGGGAGGGCCTTTATGGGGTTCTTC.

The CDR3 coding sequence is TGTGCCAGCAGCTTTTGGATTAGCGAGGAGACCCAGTACTTC. Its translation: CASSFWISEETQYF. This chain connects TRBV11-2 to TRBJ2-5; a weak D match, TRBD2 (5 bases). The CDR3 consists of 14 residues. Deletions cut 3 bases from V and 5 bases from J, with 13 bases between. Germline CDR1 reads SGHAT; CDR2 reads FQNNGV.

CDR3 amino acids: CASSQDWGDSTYEQYF. In DNA, the CDR3 is TGCGCCAGCAGCCAAGATTGGGGGGACAGTACCTACGAGCAGTACTTC. V and J are TRBV4-3 and TRBJ2-7, with D maybe TRBD1 (7 bases). The CDR3 has 16 residues. V lost 0 bases to trimming and J lost 2 bases, with 14 bases between them. The V gene's germline CDR1 is LGHNA and CDR2 YSLEER.

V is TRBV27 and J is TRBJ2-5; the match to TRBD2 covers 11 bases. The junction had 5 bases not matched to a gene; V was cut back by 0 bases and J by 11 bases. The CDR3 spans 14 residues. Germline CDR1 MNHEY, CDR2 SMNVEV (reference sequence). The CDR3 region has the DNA TGTGCCAGCAGTTTATCCGGGACTAGCGGTGGGCAGTACTTC. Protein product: CASSLSGTSGGQYF.

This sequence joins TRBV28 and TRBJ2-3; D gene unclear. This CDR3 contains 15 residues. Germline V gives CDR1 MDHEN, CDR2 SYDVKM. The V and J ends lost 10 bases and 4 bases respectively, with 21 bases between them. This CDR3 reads CATGDGDRRPDTQYF. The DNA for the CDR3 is TGTGCCACCGGCGATGGAGACCGCCGCCCAGATACGCAGTATTTT.

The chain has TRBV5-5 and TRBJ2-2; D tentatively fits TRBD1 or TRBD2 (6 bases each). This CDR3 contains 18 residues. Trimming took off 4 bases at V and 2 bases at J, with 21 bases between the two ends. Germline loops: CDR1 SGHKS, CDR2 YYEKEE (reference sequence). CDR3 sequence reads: CASSQGGLGTLNTGELFF. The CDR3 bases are TGTGCCAGCAGCCAGGGAGGTCTAGGGACACTTAACACCGGGGAGCTGTTTTTT.

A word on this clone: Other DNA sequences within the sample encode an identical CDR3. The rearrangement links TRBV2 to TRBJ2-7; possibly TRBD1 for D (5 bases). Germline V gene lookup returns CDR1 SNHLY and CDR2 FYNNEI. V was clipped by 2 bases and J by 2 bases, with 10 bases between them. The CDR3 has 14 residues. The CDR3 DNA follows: TGTGCCAGCAGTGAACGCCAAGGGGCCTACGAGCAGTACTTC. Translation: CASSERQGAYEQYF.

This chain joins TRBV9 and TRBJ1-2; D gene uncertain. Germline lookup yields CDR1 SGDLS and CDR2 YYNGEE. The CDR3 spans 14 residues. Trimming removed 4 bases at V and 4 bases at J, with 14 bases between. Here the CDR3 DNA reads TGTGCCAGCAGCACCGGGATGGGTAGCTATGGCTACACCTTC. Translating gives CASSTGMGSYGYTF.

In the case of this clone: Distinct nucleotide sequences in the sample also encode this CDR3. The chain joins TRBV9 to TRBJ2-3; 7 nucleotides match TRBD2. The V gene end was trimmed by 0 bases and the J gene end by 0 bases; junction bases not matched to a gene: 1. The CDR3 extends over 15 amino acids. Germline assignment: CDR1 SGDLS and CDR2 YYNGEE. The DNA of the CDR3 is TGTGCCAGCAGCGTAGGAGCGGGGAGCACAGATACGCAGTATTTT. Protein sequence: CASSVGAGSTDTQYF. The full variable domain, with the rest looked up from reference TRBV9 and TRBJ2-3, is DSGVTQTPKHLITATGQRVTLRCSPRSGDLSVYWYQQSLDQGLQFLIQYYNGEERAKGNILERFSAQQFPDLHSELNLSSLELGDSALYFCASSVGAGSTDTQYFGPGTRLTVL.

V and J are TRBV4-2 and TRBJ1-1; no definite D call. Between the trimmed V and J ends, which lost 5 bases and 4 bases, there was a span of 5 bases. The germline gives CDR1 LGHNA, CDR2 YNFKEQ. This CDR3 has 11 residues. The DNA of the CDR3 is TGTGCCAGCAGCTGGGGCACTGAAGCTTTCTTT. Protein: CASSWGTEAFF.

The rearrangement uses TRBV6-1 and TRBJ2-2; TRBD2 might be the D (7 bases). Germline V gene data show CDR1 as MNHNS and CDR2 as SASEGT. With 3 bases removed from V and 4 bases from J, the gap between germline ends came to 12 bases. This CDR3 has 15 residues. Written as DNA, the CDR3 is TGTGCCAGCAGTGATCCTCGGGGGGCCACCGGGGAGCTGTTTTTT. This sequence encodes CASSDPRGATGELFF.

The CDR3: CASRGLLSYEQYF. For the CDR3, the DNA is TGTGCCAGCAGAGGACTTTTATCCTACGAGCAGTACTTC. The chain recombines TRBV2 with TRBJ2-7, with D possibly being TRBD2 (5 bases). CDR3 length equals 13 residues. V lost 6 bases to trimming and J lost 1 base, with 10 bases between them. The germline CDR1 and CDR2 sequences are SNHLY and FYNNEI.